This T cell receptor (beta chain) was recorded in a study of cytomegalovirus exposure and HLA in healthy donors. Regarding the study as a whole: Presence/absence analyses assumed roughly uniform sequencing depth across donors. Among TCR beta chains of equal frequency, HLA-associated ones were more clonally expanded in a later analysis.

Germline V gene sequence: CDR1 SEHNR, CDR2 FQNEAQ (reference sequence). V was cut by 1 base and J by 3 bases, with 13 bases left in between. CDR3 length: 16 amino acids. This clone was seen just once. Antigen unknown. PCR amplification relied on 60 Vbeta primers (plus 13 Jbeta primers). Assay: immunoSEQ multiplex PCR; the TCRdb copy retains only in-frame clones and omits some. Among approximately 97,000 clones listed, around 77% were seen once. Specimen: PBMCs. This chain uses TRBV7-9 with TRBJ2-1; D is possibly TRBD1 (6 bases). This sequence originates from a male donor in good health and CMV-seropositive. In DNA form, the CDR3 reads TGTGCCAGCAGCTTAGAGCGGCAGGGGATCTACAATGAGCAGTTCTTC. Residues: CASSLERQGIYNEQFF.